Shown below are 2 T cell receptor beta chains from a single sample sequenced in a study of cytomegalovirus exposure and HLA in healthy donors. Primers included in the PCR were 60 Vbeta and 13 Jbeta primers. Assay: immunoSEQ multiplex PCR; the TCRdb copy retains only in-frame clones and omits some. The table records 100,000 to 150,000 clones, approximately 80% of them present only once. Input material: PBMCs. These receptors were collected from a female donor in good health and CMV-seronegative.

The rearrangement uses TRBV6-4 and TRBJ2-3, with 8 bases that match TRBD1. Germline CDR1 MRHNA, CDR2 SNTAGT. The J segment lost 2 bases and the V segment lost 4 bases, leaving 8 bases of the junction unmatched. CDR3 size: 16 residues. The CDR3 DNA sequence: TGTGCCAGCAGTGCCCGGACAGGGAGAAACACAGATACGCAGTATTTT. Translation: CASSARTGRNTDTQYF.

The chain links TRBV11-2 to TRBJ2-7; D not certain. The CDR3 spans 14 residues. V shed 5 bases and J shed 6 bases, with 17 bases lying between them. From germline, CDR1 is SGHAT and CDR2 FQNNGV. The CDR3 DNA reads TGTGCCAGCAGCCTCACCACGGGTGGCTCCGAGCAGTACTTC. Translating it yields CASSLTTGGSEQYF. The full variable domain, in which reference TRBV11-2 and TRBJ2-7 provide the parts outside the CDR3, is EAGVAQSPRYKIIEKRQSVAFWCNPISGHATLYWYQQILGQGPKLLIQFQNNGVVDDSQLPKDRFSAERLKGVDSTLKIQPAKLEDSAVYLCASSLTTGGSEQYFGPGTRLTVT.